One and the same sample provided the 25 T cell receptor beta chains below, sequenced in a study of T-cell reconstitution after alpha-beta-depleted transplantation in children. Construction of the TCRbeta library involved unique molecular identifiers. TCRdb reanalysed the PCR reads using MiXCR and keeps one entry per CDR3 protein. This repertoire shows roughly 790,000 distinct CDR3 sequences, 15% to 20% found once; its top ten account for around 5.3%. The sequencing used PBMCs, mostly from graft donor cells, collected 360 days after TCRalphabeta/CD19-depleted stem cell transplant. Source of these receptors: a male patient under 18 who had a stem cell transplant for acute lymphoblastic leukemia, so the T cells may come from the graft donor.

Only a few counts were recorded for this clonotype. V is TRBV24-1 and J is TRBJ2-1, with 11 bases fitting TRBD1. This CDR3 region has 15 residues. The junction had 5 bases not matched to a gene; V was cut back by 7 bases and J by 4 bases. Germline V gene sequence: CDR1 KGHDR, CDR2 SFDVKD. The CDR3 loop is CATSGQGASYNEQFF. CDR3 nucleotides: TGTGCCACCAGCGGACAGGGGGCATCGTACAATGAGCAGTTCTTC.

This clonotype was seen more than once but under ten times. CDR3 loop: CASSRDARADTQYF. DNA of the CDR3: TGTGCCAGCTCACGGGATGCACGGGCAGATACGCAGTATTTT. The rearrangement uses TRBV18 and TRBJ2-3; D is uncertain. Germline V gene sequence: CDR1 KGHSH, CDR2 LQKENI. The V end was cut by 4 bases, the J end by 4 bases, with 12 bases between. This CDR3 comprises 14 residues.

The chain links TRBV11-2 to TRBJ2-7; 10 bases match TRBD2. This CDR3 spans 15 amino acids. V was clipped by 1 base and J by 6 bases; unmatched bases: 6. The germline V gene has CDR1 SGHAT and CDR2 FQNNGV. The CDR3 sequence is CASSLAAGGPLEQYF. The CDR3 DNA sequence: TGTGCCAGCAGCTTAGCAGCGGGAGGGCCACTCGAGCAGTACTTC.

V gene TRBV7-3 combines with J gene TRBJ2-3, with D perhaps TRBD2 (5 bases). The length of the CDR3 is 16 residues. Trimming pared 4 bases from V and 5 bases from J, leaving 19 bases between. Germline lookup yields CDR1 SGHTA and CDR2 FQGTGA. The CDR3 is CASSSPDLQWGDTQYF. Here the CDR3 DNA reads TGTGCCAGCAGCTCGCCGGACTTACAGTGGGGAGATACGCAGTATTTT.

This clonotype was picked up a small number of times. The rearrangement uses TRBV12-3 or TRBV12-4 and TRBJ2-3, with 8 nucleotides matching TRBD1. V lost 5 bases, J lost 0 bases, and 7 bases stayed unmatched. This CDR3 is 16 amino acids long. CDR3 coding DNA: TGTGCCAGCAGTCCTAACAGGGGGACTAGCACAGATACGCAGTATTTT. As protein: CASSPNRGTSTDTQYF.

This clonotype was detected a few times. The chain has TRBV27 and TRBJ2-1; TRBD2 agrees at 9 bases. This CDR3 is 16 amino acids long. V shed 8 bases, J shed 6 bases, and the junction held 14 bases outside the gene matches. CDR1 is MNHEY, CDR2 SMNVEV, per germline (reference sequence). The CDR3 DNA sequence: TGTGCCAGCTGCAAGTTAGGGCTAGCGGGGTCCAATGAGCAGTTCTTC. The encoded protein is CASCKLGLAGSNEQFF.

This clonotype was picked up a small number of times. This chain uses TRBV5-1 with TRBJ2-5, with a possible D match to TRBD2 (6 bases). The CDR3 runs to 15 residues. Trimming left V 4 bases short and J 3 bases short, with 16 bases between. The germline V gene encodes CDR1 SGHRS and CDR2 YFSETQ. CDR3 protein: CASSDGGTFEETQYF. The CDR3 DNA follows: TGCGCCAGCAGCGATGGAGGGACCTTCGAAGAGACCCAGTACTTC.

The CDR3 DNA sequence: TGTGCCAGCAGGTACAGGGCCGGCGAGCAGTACTTC. Its protein product is CASRYRAGEQYF. This chain connects TRBV12-3 or TRBV12-4 to TRBJ2-7; D is possibly TRBD1 (6 bases). This CDR3 is built from 12 residues. Trimming took 6 bases from V and 6 from J, leaving 12 bases between them.

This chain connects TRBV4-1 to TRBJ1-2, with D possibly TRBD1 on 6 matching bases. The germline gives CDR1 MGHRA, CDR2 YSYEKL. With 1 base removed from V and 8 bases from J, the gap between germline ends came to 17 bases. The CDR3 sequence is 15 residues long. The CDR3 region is CASSQGSQGTWGYTF. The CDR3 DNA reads TGCGCCAGCAGCCAAGGGAGCCAGGGGACGTGGGGCTACACCTTC.

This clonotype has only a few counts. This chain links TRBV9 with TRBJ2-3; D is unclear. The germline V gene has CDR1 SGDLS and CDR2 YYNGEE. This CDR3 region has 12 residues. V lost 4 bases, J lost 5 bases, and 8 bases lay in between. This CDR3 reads CASSHPGDTQYF. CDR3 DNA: TGTGCCAGCAGCCACCCAGGAGATACGCAGTATTTT.

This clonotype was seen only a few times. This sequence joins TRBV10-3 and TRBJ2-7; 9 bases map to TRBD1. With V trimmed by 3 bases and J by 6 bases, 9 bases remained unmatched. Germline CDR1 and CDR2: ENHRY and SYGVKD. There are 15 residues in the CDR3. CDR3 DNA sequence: TGTGCCATCAGTGACCCGGGACAGGGCAAGGGCGAGCAGTACTTC. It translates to CAISDPGQGKGEQYF.

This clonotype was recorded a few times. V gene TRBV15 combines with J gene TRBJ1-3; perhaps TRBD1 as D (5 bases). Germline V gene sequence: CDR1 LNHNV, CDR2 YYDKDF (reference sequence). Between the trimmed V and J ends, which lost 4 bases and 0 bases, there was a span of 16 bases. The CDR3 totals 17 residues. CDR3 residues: CATSTRRASISGNTIYF. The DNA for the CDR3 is TGTGCCACCAGCACCCGCAGGGCAAGCATCTCTGGAAACACCATATATTTT.

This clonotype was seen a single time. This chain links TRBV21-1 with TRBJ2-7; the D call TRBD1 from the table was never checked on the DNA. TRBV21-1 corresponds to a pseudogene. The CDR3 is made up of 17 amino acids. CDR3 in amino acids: CASSSPSSGPCSYEQYF. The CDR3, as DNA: TGTGCCAGCAGCTCCCCCTCTTCGGGACCCTGCTCCTACGAGCAGTACTTC.

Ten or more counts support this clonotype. The CDR3 nucleotides are TGCGCCAGCAGCTCCCCCGCTGGCGATGGCAAAAACATTCAGTACTTC. Amino acids: CASSSPAGDGKNIQYF. The chain carries TRBV5-1 and TRBJ2-4; D unresolved. There are 16 residues in the CDR3. CDR1 SGHRS and CDR2 YFSETQ come from the germline V gene. The V end lost 3 bases, the J end lost 3 bases, and 16 bases lay between the germline ends.

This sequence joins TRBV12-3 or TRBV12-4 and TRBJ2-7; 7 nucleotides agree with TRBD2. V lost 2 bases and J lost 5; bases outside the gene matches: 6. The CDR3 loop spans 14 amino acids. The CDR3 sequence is CASSLRGSVNEQYF. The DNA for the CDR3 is TGTGCCAGCAGTTTACGCGGGAGCGTGAACGAGCAGTACTTC.

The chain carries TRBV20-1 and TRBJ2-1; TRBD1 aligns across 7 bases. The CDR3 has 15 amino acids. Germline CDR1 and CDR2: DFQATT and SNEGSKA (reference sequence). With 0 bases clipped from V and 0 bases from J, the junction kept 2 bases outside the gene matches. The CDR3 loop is CSARDRDSSYNEQFF. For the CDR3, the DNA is TGCAGTGCTAGAGATAGGGACAGCTCCTACAATGAGCAGTTCTTC.

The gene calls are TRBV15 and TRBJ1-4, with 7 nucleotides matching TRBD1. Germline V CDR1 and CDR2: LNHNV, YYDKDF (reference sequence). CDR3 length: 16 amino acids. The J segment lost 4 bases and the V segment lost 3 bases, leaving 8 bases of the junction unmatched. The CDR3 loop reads CATSSYPGQSNEKLFF. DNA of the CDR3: TGTGCCACCAGCAGTTACCCGGGACAGAGTAATGAAAAACTGTTTTTT. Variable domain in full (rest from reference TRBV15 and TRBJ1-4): DAMVIQNPRYQVTQFGKPVTLSCSQTLNHNVMYWYQQKSSQAPKLLFHYYDKDFNNEADTPDNFQSRRPNTSFCFLDIRSPGLGDTAMYLCATSSYPGQSNEKLFFGSGTQLSVL.

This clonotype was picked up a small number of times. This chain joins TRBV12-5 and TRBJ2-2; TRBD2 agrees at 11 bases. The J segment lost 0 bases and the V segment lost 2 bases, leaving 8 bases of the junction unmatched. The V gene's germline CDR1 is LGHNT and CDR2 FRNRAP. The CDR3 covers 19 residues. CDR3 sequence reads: CASGLIRRGLAANTGELFF. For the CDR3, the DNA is TGTGCTAGTGGTTTGATTCGGAGGGGACTAGCGGCGAACACCGGGGAGCTGTTTTTT.

This CDR3 is CASSLGEASGYTF. The CDR3 DNA reads TGTGCCAGCAGCTTAGGAGAGGCTTCGGGCTACACCTTC. The chain couples TRBV7-9 to TRBJ1-2; D unclear. Germline V lookup: CDR1 SEHNR, CDR2 FQNEAQ (reference sequence). The CDR3 loop spans 13 amino acids. The V and J ends lost 1 base and 8 bases respectively, with 11 bases between them.

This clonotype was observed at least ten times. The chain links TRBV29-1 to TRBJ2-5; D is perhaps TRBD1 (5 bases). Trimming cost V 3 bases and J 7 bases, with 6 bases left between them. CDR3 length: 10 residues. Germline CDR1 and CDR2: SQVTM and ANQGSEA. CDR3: CSVDRGTQYF. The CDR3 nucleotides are TGCAGCGTTGATAGGGGGACCCAGTACTTC. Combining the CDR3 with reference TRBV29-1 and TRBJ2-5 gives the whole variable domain SAVISQKPSRDICQRGTSLTIQCQVDSQVTMMFWYRQQPGQSLTLIATANQGSEATYESGFVIDKFPISRPNLTFSTLTVSNMSPEDSSIYLCSVDRGTQYFGPGTRLLVL.

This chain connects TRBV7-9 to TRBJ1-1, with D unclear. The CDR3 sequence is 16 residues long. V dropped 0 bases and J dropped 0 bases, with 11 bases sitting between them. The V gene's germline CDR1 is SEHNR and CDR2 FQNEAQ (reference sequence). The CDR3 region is CASSLANWGMNTEAFF. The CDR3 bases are TGTGCCAGCAGCTTAGCGAATTGGGGTATGAACACTGAAGCTTTCTTT.

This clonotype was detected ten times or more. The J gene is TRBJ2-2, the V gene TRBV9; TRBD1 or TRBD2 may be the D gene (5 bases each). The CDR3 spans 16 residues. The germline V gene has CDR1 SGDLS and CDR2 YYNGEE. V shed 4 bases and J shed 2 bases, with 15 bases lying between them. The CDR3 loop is CASSSLVGVNTGELFF. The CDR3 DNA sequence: TGTGCCAGCAGCTCACTAGTGGGGGTAAACACCGGGGAGCTGTTTTTT. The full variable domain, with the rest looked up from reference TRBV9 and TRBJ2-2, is DSGVTQTPKHLITATGQRVTLRCSPRSGDLSVYWYQQSLDQGLQFLIQYYNGEERAKGNILERFSAQQFPDLHSELNLSSLELGDSALYFCASSSLVGVNTGELFFGEGSRLTVL.

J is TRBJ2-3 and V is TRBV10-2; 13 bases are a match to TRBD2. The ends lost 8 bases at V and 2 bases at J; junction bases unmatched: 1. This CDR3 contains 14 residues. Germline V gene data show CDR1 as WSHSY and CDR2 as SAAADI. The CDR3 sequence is CASGLAGATDTQYF. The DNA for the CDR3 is TGCGCCAGCGGACTAGCGGGAGCCACAGATACGCAGTATTTT.

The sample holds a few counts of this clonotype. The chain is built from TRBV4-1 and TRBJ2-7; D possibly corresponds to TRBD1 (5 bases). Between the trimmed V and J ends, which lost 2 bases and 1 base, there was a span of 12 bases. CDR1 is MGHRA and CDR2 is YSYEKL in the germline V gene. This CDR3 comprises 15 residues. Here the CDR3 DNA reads TGCGCCAGCAGCCAACCCAGGGTCCGATCCTACGAGCAGTACTTC. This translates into CASSQPRVRSYEQYF.

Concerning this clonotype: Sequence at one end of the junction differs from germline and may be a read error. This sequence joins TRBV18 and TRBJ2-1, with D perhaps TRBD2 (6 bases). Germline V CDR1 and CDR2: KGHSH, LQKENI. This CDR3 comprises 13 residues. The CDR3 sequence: CASSAPGTPGPFF. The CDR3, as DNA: TGTGCCAGCTCAGCACCAGGGACTCCCGGCCCGTTCTTC.